This T cell receptor beta chain was identified during a study of somatic mutations in cytotoxic T cells in rheumatoid arthritis. Overall study results and limits: Antigen specificity of the expanded CD8+ clones was not determined. The clonality of CD8+ T cells was not significantly different between rheumatoid arthritis patients and age-matched healthy controls.

The CDR3 is 14 amino acids. Germline V gene sequence: CDR1 SGHKS, CDR2 YYEKEE (reference sequence). With 0 bases removed from V and 3 bases from J, the gap between germline ends came to 10 bases. Concerning this clone itself: Its antigen remains unidentified.

This table comes from immunoSEQ multiplex PCR, and its TCRdb copy is limited to in-frame clones, with some not included. The sample yields roughly 20,000 clones, roughly 80% seen once. This receptor was identified in a woman aged 55-69 years in good health. Source material: CD8+ T cells sorted from blood. The rearrangement uses TRBV5-5 and TRBJ2-7, with D unclear. The CDR3 DNA is TGTGCCAGCAGCTTGGCTGGGTTCGGCTACGAGCAGTACTTC. Its protein is CASSLAGFGYEQYF.